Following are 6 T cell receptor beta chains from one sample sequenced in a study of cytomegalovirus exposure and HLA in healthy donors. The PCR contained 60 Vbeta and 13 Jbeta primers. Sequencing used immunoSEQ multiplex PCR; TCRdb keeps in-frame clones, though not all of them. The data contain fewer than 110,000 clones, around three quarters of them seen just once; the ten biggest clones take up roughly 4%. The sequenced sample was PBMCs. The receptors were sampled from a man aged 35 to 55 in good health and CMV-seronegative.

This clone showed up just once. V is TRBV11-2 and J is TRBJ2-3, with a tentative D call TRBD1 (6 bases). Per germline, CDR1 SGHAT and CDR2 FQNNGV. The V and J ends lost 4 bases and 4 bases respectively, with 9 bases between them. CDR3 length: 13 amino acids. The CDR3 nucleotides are TGTGCCAGCAGCTCAGGGGACGCAGATACGCAGTATTTT. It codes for CASSSGDADTQYF.

This chain's CDR3 is CVRSGADSDSNSGYTF. CDR3 nucleotides: TGTGTCAGAAGCGGGGCCGATTCCGATTCCAACTCTGGCTACACCTTC. The V gene is TRBV7-5, the J gene TRBJ1-2; the table assigns TRBD1, which was not confirmed against the DNA. TRBV7-5 is a known pseudogene. The CDR3 covers 16 residues.

Written as DNA, the CDR3 is TGCAGCGTCGAAAAGGGAACAGGGGGCACCTACAATGAGCAGTTCTTC. Protein sequence: CSVEKGTGGTYNEQFF. The rearrangement joins TRBV29-1 to TRBJ2-1; 9 bases are a match to TRBD1. Unmatched junction bases numbered 11, after V lost 6 bases and J lost 2 bases. The CDR3 is made up of 16 amino acids. Germline V gene sequence: CDR1 SQVTM, CDR2 ANQGSEA.

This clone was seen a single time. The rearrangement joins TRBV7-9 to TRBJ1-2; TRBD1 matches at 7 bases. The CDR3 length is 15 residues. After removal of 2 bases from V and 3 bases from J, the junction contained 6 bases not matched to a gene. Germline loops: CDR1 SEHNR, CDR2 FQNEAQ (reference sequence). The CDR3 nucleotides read TGTGCCAGCAGCTTACGACAGGGAGCGGACTATGGCTACACCTTC. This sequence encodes CASSLRQGADYGYTF. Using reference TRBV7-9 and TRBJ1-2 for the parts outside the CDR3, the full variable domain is DTGVSQNPRHKITKRGQNVTFRCDPISEHNRLYWYRQTLGQGPEFLTYFQNEAQLEKSRLLSDRFSAERPKGSFSTLEIQRTEQGDSAMYLCASSLRQGADYGYTFGSGTRLTVV.

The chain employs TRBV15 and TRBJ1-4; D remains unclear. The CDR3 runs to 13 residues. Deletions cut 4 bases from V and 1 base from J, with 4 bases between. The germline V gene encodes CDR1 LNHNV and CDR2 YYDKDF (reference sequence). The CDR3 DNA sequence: TGTGCCACCAGCATCCGAACTAATGAAAAACTGTTTTTT. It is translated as CATSIRTNEKLFF.

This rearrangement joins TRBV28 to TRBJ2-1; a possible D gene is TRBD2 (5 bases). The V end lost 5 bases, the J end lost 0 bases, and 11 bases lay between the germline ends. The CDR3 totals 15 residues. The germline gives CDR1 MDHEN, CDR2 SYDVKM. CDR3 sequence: CASSKPADSYNEQFF. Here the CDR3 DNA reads TGTGCCAGCAGTAAACCAGCGGACTCCTACAATGAGCAGTTCTTC.